This T cell receptor (beta chain) is drawn from a study of shared clonotypes between healthy human individuals. TCRdb keeps only in-frame clones here, not all; method: immunoSEQ multiplex PCR. The table records approximately 600,000 clones, around 96% of them present only once. Study-level findings and limits: Having only a few donors restricted how much genetic and exposure-history diversity was captured. The rarefaction results pointed to incomplete sorted-subset sequencing despite large depth.

Germline-derived CDR1 and CDR2 are LGHNA and YNFKEQ. This CDR3 spans 16 amino acids. V lost 0 bases and J 0 bases, leaving 9 bases between the germline ends. A remark on this clone: Its antigen is not known.

Naivety among CD8 cells was defined by CD45RO negativity and positive CCR7 selection, thereby excluding terminally differentiated effector memory CD45RA+ cells. V and J are TRBV4-2 and TRBJ1-5; D is undetermined. Sequenced material: naive CD8+ T cells sorted from blood. This receptor was identified in a woman under 40 in good health. The CDR3 sequence is CASSQEGQNSNQPQHF. CDR3 nucleotides: TGTGCCAGCAGCCAAGAAGGGCAGAATAGCAATCAGCCCCAGCATTTT.